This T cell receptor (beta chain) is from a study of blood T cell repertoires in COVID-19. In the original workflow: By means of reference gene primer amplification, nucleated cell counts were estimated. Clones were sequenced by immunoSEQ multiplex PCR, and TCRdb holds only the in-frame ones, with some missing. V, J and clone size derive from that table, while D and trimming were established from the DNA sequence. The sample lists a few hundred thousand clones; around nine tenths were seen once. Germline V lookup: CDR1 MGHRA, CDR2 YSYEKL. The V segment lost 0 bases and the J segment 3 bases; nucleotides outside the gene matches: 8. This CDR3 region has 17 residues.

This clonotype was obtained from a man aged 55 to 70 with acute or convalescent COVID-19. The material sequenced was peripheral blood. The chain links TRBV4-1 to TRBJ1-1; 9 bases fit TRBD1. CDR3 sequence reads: CASSQEGTGQIYTEAFF. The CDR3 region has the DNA TGCGCCAGCAGCCAAGAGGGGACAGGGCAAATCTACACTGAAGCTTTCTTT.